The next 29 T cell receptor beta chains were all read from a single sample in a study of beta chain features in type 1 diabetes. Investigators reverse transcribed all isolated RNA, so they sequenced expressed TCRB transcripts. Generated by immunoSEQ multiplex PCR, the TCRdb table keeps only in-frame clones and is missing some. Counted here are 130,000 to 150,000 clones, 48% occurring once; the ten biggest clones make up approximately 0.4%. Sequencing was carried out using Tregs from blood. Receptor source: a man aged 18 to 29 in good health.

V usage is TRBV7-2 and J usage is TRBJ2-1, with no clear D. Trimming took off 4 bases at V and 9 bases at J, with 13 bases between the two ends. The CDR3 length is 13 residues. Germline values: CDR1 SGHTA, CDR2 FQGNSA. CDR3 nucleotide sequence: TGTGCCAGCAGCTCCCGTCTAGGCGGTGAGCAGTTCTTC. The encoded protein is CASSSRLGGEQFF.

This clone was seen a handful of times. The V gene is TRBV6-6, the J gene TRBJ2-6, with no clear D. Germline values: CDR1 MNHNY, CDR2 SVGAGI (reference sequence). The CDR3 sequence is 13 residues long. Trimming pared 11 bases from V and 4 bases from J, leaving 12 bases between. CDR3 nucleotides: TGTGCCGTACAATGGGCCGGGGCCAACGTCCTGACTTTC. It codes for CAVQWAGANVLTF.

This clone was seen more than once but under ten times. This chain connects TRBV4-2 to TRBJ2-1, with D perhaps matching TRBD1 (6 bases). The germline V gene encodes CDR1 LGHNA and CDR2 YNFKEQ. With 3 bases removed from V and 8 bases from J, the gap between germline ends came to 20 bases. The CDR3 length is 16 residues. The CDR3 is CASSQQQGRLSYEQFF. For the CDR3, the DNA is TGTGCCAGCAGCCAGCAACAGGGCCGACTTTCTTATGAGCAGTTCTTC.

This clone has just a few counts. This chain joins TRBV5-4 and TRBJ2-7; 9 nucleotides align to TRBD2. Unmatched junction bases numbered 7, after V lost 5 bases and J lost 1 base. The germline V gene has CDR1 SGHNT and CDR2 YYREEE (reference sequence). CDR3 length equals 15 residues. CDR3 loop: CASRLAGVPSYEQYF. The CDR3 DNA reads TGTGCCAGCAGATTAGCGGGAGTCCCGTCCTACGAGCAGTACTTC.

The rearrangement links TRBV9 to TRBJ2-2, with 14 positions matching TRBD2. V was clipped by 4 bases and J by 5 bases; unmatched bases: 7. The CDR3 consists of 17 residues. Germline CDR1 reads SGDLS; CDR2 reads YYNGEE. The CDR3: CASSSGTSGRITGELFF. The CDR3 nucleotides read TGTGCCAGCAGCAGCGGGACTAGCGGGAGAATAACCGGGGAGCTGTTTTTT.

This rearrangement joins TRBV4-3 to TRBJ1-2; D remains ambiguous. The CDR3 consists of 14 residues. Looked up from germline, CDR1 is LGHNA and CDR2 is YSLEER. With 0 bases removed from V and 4 bases from J, the gap between germline ends came to 9 bases. In DNA form, the CDR3 reads TGCGCCAGCAGCCAAGATAGCCGGCCCTATGGCTACACCTTC. Protein: CASSQDSRPYGYTF.

The rearrangement uses TRBV28 and TRBJ1-4; D perhaps matches TRBD1 (6 bases). The V gene lost 8 bases and the J gene lost 4 bases, with 8 bases spanning the gap. CDR1 and CDR2 from the germline V gene are MDHEN and SYDVKM. The CDR3 sequence is 12 residues long. The CDR3: CASRTVNEKLFF. The CDR3 DNA follows: TGTGCCAGCCGGACAGTTAATGAAAAACTGTTTTTT.

CDR3 bases: TGTGCCAGCAGTTTATGGTCTAGCGGTGGTTCGCAGTACTTC. It is translated as CASSLWSSGGSQYF. The chain links TRBV28 to TRBJ2-5; 7 nucleotides match TRBD2. This CDR3 spans 14 amino acids. Germline V lookup: CDR1 MDHEN, CDR2 SYDVKM. The ends lost 0 bases at V and 11 bases at J; junction bases unmatched: 9.

This chain uses TRBV6-5 with TRBJ1-2, with D unclear. CDR1 is MNHEY and CDR2 is SVGAGI in the germline V gene. The ends were cut back, 5 bases at V and 4 bases at J, with 14 bases in the middle. The CDR3 totals 14 residues. This CDR3 is CASSRRGGVYGYTF. CDR3 coding DNA: TGTGCCAGCAGTCGCCGCGGCGGGGTCTATGGCTACACCTTC.

As concerns this clone: Other nucleotide sequences in the sample specify the same CDR3. The chain employs TRBV4-2 and TRBJ2-3; no clear D. The CDR3 runs 13 residues. The germline gives CDR1 LGHNA, CDR2 YNFKEQ. V was clipped by 3 bases and J by 2 bases, with 6 bases between them. CDR3 bases: TGTGCCAGCAGCCAGGCATCCACAGATACGCAGTATTTT. As protein: CASSQASTDTQYF.

The table lists this clone with a few counts. The chain joins TRBV5-4 to TRBJ1-2; D is unresolved. CDR1 SGHNT and CDR2 YYREEE come from the germline V gene (reference sequence). Deletions cut 0 bases from V and 2 bases from J, with 5 bases between. The length of the CDR3 is 13 residues. The CDR3 spells CASSLGQNYGYTF. The CDR3 DNA follows: TGTGCCAGCAGCTTGGGGCAGAACTATGGCTACACCTTC.

The rearrangement uses TRBV9 and TRBJ2-7; 9 bases map to TRBD2. This CDR3 is built from 15 residues. Germline CDR1 and CDR2: SGDLS and YYNGEE. J lost 2 bases, V lost 0 bases, and 3 bases had no gene match. DNA for the CDR3: TGTGCCAGCAGCGTAGAAGCGGGAGGCACCTACGAGCAGTACTTC. Its protein is CASSVEAGGTYEQYF.

This chain links TRBV29-1 with TRBJ1-1; D gene uncertain. The CDR3 is 14 amino acids. Germline V gene sequence: CDR1 SQVTM, CDR2 ANQGSEA. V dropped 3 bases and J dropped 4 bases, with 15 bases sitting between them. Written as DNA, the CDR3 is TGCAGCGTTGAGCCCGGTCCGCGTCTCACTGAAGCTTTCTTT. This translates into CSVEPGPRLTEAFF.

The genes are TRBV6-6 and TRBJ2-7; D possibly corresponds to TRBD2 (5 bases). In germline, CDR1 is MNHNY, CDR2 SVGAGI (reference sequence). The CDR3 totals 14 residues. With 7 bases removed from V and 5 bases from J, the gap between germline ends came to 18 bases. The CDR3 region is CASTIRGRAHEQYF. CDR3 coding DNA: TGTGCCAGCACGATTCGCGGGCGGGCCCACGAGCAGTACTTC.

V gene TRBV6-5 combines with J gene TRBJ2-5; 8 positions agree with TRBD1. The DNA end is a closer match to TRBJ2-7, so the J assignment may be wrong. The V gene's germline CDR1 is MNHEY and CDR2 SVGAGI. CDR3 length: 15 residues. CDR3 sequence (DNA): TGTGCCAGCAGCCTGACAGGGGTGAGGTACGACGAGCAGTACTTC. This encodes CASSLTGVRYDEQYF.

The chain links TRBV5-1 to TRBJ2-6, with 7 bases that match TRBD1. The ends lost 3 bases at V and 1 base at J; junction bases unmatched: 7. The CDR3 covers 17 residues. Germline lookup yields CDR1 SGHRS and CDR2 YFSETQ. The CDR3 bases are TGCGCCAGCAGCTGGACCCCGACAGGGTCTGGGGCCAACGTCCTGACTTTC. Amino acids: CASSWTPTGSGANVLTF.

The chain employs TRBV9 and TRBJ2-6; D is perhaps TRBD1 (5 bases). V was pared by 1 base and J by 2 bases, with 10 bases between. The CDR3 covers 16 residues. Germline V gives CDR1 SGDLS, CDR2 YYNGEE. This CDR3 is CASSVHRIPGANVLTF. The CDR3 region has the DNA TGTGCCAGCAGCGTACACAGGATCCCTGGGGCCAACGTCCTGACTTTC.

The rearrangement joins TRBV27 to TRBJ2-5, with 7 bases that match TRBD2. The CDR3 has 16 amino acids. From germline, CDR1 is MNHEY and CDR2 SMNVEV (reference sequence). The V gene end was trimmed by 0 bases and the J gene end by 1 base; junction bases not matched to a gene: 5. In nucleotides, the CDR3 is TGTGCCAGCAGTTTATCCCCTGGGAGGGCCCAAGAGACCCAGTACTTC. Protein product: CASSLSPGRAQETQYF.

This clone was found a few times. The CDR3 nucleotides are TGTGCCAGCAGCCAAGATCTAGGGGCCAACACAGATACGCAGTATTTT. Encoded protein: CASSQDLGANTDTQYF. The rearrangement uses TRBV4-2 and TRBJ2-3, with D possibly TRBD1 on 5 matching bases. The CDR3 covers 16 residues. The ends were cut back, 0 bases at V and 2 bases at J, with 12 bases in the middle. In germline, CDR1 is LGHNA, CDR2 YNFKEQ.

This clone came up a few times. The chain couples TRBV5-6 to TRBJ1-5; 7 nucleotides line up with TRBD1. Germline V gives CDR1 SGHDT, CDR2 YYEEEE. CDR3 length: 14 residues. V shed 4 bases, J shed 5 bases, and the junction held 6 bases outside the gene matches. The CDR3 DNA follows: TGTGCCAGCAGCCACGGGACAGCCGATCAGCCCCAGCATTTT. It is translated as CASSHGTADQPQHF.

The gene calls are TRBV11-2 and TRBJ1-2, with 9 nucleotides matching TRBD1. The junction had 14 bases not matched to a gene; V was cut back by 2 bases and J by 7 bases. CDR3 size: 17 residues. The V gene's germline CDR1 is SGHAT and CDR2 FQNNGV. CDR3 nucleotide sequence: TGTGCCAGCAGCTTATTGTCCCCGGGACAGGGTTCGGGTGGCTACACCTTC. The encoded protein is CASSLLSPGQGSGGYTF.

As DNA, the CDR3 is TGTGCCACACATGGGGGGAATAACTATGGCTACACCTTC. This encodes CATHGGNNYGYTF. V is TRBV7-7 and J is TRBJ1-2; D might be TRBD1 (5 bases). Trimming took 10 bases from V and 1 from J, leaving 13 bases between them. Germline loops: CDR1 SSHAT, CDR2 FNYEAQ (reference sequence). The CDR3 extends over 13 amino acids.

In this sample, this clone turned up a few times. The chain employs TRBV7-2 and TRBJ2-7; no definite D call. Trimming stripped 5 bases from V and 2 bases from J, with 4 bases between. The CDR3 consists of 11 residues. Germline V gives CDR1 SGHTA, CDR2 FQGNSA. The CDR3 is CASSRAYEQYF. CDR3 DNA sequence: TGTGCCAGCAGCCGCGCCTACGAGCAGTACTTC.

The chain uses TRBV19 and TRBJ1-2; D is possibly TRBD1 (5 bases). This CDR3 is built from 14 residues. Germline assignment: CDR1 LNHDA and CDR2 SQIVND (reference sequence). V lost 5 bases and J 8 bases, leaving 18 bases between the germline ends. In nucleotides, the CDR3 is TGTGCCAGTAGTGGGGGGACGGACTCGCCCGGCTACACCTTC. Translation gives CASSGGTDSPGYTF.

This clone has just a few counts. The chain combines TRBV27 with TRBJ2-3; perhaps TRBD2 as D (6 bases). The V end was cut by 2 bases, the J end by 8 bases, with 8 bases between. The CDR3 loop spans 12 amino acids. The germline V gene encodes CDR1 MNHEY and CDR2 SMNVEV (reference sequence). DNA of the CDR3: TGTGCCAGCAGTTTAGTGGGGGGTACGCAGTATTTT. Its translation is CASSLVGGTQYF.

This clone was counted a few times. The chain carries TRBV20-1 and TRBJ2-5; D is undetermined. CDR3 size: 11 residues. From germline, CDR1 is DFQATT and CDR2 SNEGSKA (reference sequence). The V gene lost 5 bases and the J gene lost 4 bases, with 8 bases spanning the gap. CDR3 in amino acids: CSALRVETQYF. Written as DNA, the CDR3 is TGCAGTGCTCTCCGGGTAGAGACCCAGTACTTC.

The chain uses TRBV9 and TRBJ1-2; 9 positions agree with TRBD1. The CDR3 consists of 14 residues. CDR1 is SGDLS, CDR2 YYNGEE, per germline. V lost 3 bases, J lost 7 bases, and 7 bases stayed unmatched. CDR3 sequence: CASSAGQGIGGYTF. The CDR3 DNA reads as TGTGCCAGCAGCGCCGGACAGGGGATTGGTGGCTACACCTTC.

The CDR3 DNA sequence: TGCAGTGCTCTAACGGGGAGGGAGCAGTACTTC. As protein: CSALTGREQYF. This chain joins TRBV20-1 and TRBJ2-7; possibly TRBD2 for D (6 bases). V lost 5 bases and J lost 7, with 12 bases in between. Per the germline V gene, CDR1 is DFQATT and CDR2 is SNEGSKA (reference sequence). The CDR3 is made up of 11 amino acids.

This clone was picked up a small number of times. The genes are TRBV7-9 and TRBJ2-6; a weak D match, TRBD1 (5 bases). CDR1 SEHNR and CDR2 FQNEAQ come from the germline V gene (reference sequence). The CDR3 is made up of 18 amino acids. Trimming shortened V by 1 base and J by 2 bases, and 15 bases separated the two germline ends. The CDR3, as DNA: TGTGCCAGCAGCTTAGAGGGGTCGGAAAGAACTGGGGCCAACGTCCTGACTTTC. Translation gives CASSLEGSERTGANVLTF.